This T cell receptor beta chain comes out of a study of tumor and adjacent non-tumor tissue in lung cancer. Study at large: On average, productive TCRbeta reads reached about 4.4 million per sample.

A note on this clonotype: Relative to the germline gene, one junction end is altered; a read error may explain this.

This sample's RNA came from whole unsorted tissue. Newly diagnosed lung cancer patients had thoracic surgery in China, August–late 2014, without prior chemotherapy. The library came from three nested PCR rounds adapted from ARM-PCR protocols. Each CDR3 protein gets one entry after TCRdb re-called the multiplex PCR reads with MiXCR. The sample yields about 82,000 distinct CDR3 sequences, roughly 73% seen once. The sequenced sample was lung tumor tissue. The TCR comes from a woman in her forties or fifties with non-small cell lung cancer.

The CDR3 DNA is TGCGGCGTGGAGGCGCAGAGTTACGAGGAGTACTTC. This encodes CGVEAQSYEEYF. The V call is TRBV29-1, the J call TRBJ2-7; possible D gene TRBD2, 5 bases. CDR1 is SQVTM and CDR2 is ANQGSEA in the germline V gene. The CDR3 covers 12 residues.